This T cell receptor (beta chain) was sequenced in a study of T cell clonality in common variable immunodeficiency. Findings and limits, study-wide: Links between repertoire features and CVID complications were heterogeneity-limited.

Trimming pared 3 bases from V and 0 bases from J, leaving 8 bases between. The length of the CDR3 is 14 residues. Germline V gene lookup returns CDR1 SGHRS and CDR2 YFSETQ. This clone was seen many times. Its target is not known. The read finishes 3 residues shy of the CDR3 end, and the germline J gene is used to complete it. TCRdb keeps only in-frame clones here, not all; method: immunoSEQ multiplex PCR. This sample carries about 35,000 clones, none of them present only once. The TCR was taken from a person aged 18-70 years in good health. Source material: peripheral blood mononuclear cells. The chain is built from TRBV5-1 and TRBJ2-3; maybe TRBD2 (6 bases). The sequenced part of the CDR3 DNA is TGCGCCAGCAGCTCGGGGACTAGCACAGATACG. Protein product: CASSSGTSTDT. The complete CDR3 reads CASSSGTSTDTQYF.